This T cell receptor (beta chain) stems from a study of shared clonotypes between healthy human individuals. Each subset's genomic DNA was split evenly across several immunoSEQ plates. Study processing details: ImmunoSEQ yielded junction-only sequences lacking quality scores, so filtering differed. Produced via immunoSEQ multiplex PCR; TCRdb's table is partial and in-frame only. The D gene and trimming were derived from the DNA, and the V and J assignments and clone size from that table. This sample has about 1.5 million clones, with roughly 98% found just once. Between the trimmed V and J ends, which lost 0 bases and 7 bases, there was a span of 7 bases. This CDR3 has 12 residues. Germline V gene sequence: CDR1 SGDLS, CDR2 YYNGEE.

Sequenced sample: naive CD4+ T cells sorted from blood. Subset noted: CD45RA+ positively selected. The chain is built from TRBV9 and TRBJ2-5, with TRBD2 as a possible D gene (5 bases). This TCR was recovered from a young man in good health. In DNA, the CDR3 is TGTGCCAGCAGCGTAGAAGGGAGGACCCAGTACTTC. Amino acids: CASSVEGRTQYF.